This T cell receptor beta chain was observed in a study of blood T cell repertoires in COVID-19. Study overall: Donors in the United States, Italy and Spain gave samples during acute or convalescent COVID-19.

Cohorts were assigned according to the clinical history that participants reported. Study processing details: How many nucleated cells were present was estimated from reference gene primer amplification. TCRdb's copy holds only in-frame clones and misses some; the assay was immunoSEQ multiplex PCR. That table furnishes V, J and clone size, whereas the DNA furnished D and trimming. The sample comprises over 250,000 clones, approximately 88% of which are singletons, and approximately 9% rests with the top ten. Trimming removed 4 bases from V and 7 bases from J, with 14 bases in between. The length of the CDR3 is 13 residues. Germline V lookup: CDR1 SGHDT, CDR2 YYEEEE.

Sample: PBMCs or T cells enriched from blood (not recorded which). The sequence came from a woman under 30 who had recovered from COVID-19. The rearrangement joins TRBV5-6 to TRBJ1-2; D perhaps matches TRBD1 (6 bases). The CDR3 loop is CASSPGAYGGYTF. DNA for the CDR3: TGTGCCAGCAGCCCAGGGGCATACGGTGGCTACACCTTC. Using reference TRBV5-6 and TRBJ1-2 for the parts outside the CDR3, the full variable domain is DAGVTQSPTHLIKTRGQQVTLRCSPKSGHDTVSWYQQALGQGPQFIFQYYEEEERQRGNFPDRFSGHQFPNYSSELNVNALLLGDSALYLCASSPGAYGGYTFGSGTRLTVV.